This entry concerns a single TCR beta chain. Its antigen is still unknown. Following autologous stem cell transplantation, relapse occurred in every patient, and exposure to brentuximab vedotin varied. The germline V gene encodes CDR1 SGHRS and CDR2 YFSETQ. The V and J ends lost 6 bases and 0 bases, in that order; junction bases with no gene match: 7. This CDR3 has 15 residues. This record comes from a study of PD-1 blockade in classical Hodgkin lymphoma. On the study more broadly: Intravenous nivolumab at 3 mg/kg was given to patients every 2 weeks.

The data were produced by immunoSEQ multiplex PCR, yet TCRdb's version contains in-frame clones alone and is incomplete. Here the sample spans tens of thousands of clones, around 73% being singletons. Study-level findings and limits: Why repertoires differed is undefined; disease activity or prior therapy possibly contributed. Complete responders possessed baseline diversity comparable to newly diagnosed patients. Unlike CD8+ TCR diversity, which did not rise significantly by C4D1, CD4+ TCR diversity did.

This TCR was sampled from a human donor with classical Hodgkin lymphoma. The chain employs TRBV5-1 and TRBJ2-3, with 7 bases aligning to TRBD2. The source was peripheral blood mononuclear cells (PBMCs), collected before the second cycle of nivolumab. The CDR3 protein is CASTLREPSTDTQYF. For the CDR3, the DNA is TGCGCCAGCACCCTGCGGGAGCCCAGCACAGATACGCAGTATTTT.